A selection of T cell receptor beta chains follows, all from one sample in a study of beta chain features in type 1 diabetes. Libraries were prepared by immunoSEQ multiplex PCR; TCRdb keeps only in-frame clonotypes and omits some of them. The sample yields hundreds of thousands of clones, over 12% seen once. The source material was naive CD4+ T cells from blood. These TCRs come from a man aged 18 to 29 with type 1 diabetes. Each CDR3 is given with its conserved first and last residue. Each record gives: clone size, D gene, V gene, J gene, CDR3 protein, CDR3 DNA. A D gene is named only where the DNA matches it firmly. Rows give clone size only sometimes, using once, few, many, or a class for an expanded clone.

clone size: -
D gene: TRBD1
V gene: TRBV2
J gene: TRBJ2-6
CDR3 protein: CASSASQGAGANVLTF
CDR3 DNA: TGTGCCAGCAGCGCCTCCCAGGGGGCTGGGGCCAACGTCCTGACTTTC

clone size: -
D gene: -
V gene: TRBV30
J gene: TRBJ1-3
CDR3 protein: CAWSVPGPTIYF
CDR3 DNA: TGTGCCTGGAGTGTACCGGGGCCCACCATATATTTT

clone size: -
D gene: -
V gene: TRBV30
J gene: TRBJ2-3
CDR3 protein: CAWRTSTSTDTQYF
CDR3 DNA: TGTGCCTGGAGGACAAGTACTAGCACAGATACGCAGTATTTT

clone size: few
D gene: -
V gene: TRBV7-2
J gene: TRBJ2-7
CDR3 protein: CASRTLRGSYEQYF
CDR3 DNA: TGTGCCAGCAGAACATTAAGGGGTTCCTACGAGCAGTACTTC

clone size: few
D gene: -
V gene: TRBV19
J gene: TRBJ2-1
CDR3 protein: CASSQTGPYNEQFF
CDR3 DNA: TGTGCCAGTAGTCAGACGGGACCCTACAATGAGCAGTTCTTC

clone size: -
D gene: -
V gene: TRBV9
J gene: TRBJ1-1
CDR3 protein: CASSVVGAAEAFF
CDR3 DNA: TGTGCCAGCAGCGTAGTAGGGGCTGCTGAAGCTTTCTTT

clone size: few
D gene: TRBD2
V gene: TRBV6-5
J gene: TRBJ2-7
CDR3 protein: CASSYSRLAAFYEQYF
CDR3 DNA: TGTGCCAGCAGTTACTCGAGGCTAGCGGCTTTCTACGAGCAGTACTTC

clone size: few
D gene: -
V gene: TRBV5-1
J gene: TRBJ2-6
CDR3 protein: CASSLDTRIGANVLTF
CDR3 DNA: TGCGCCAGCAGCCTTGATACTCGCATTGGGGCCAACGTCCTGACTTTC

clone size: -
D gene: -
V gene: TRBV11-2
J gene: TRBJ2-2
CDR3 protein: CASSLIARRELFF
CDR3 DNA: TGTGCCAGCAGCTTAATTGCAAGACGGGAGCTGTTTTTT

clone size: few
D gene: -
V gene: TRBV2
J gene: TRBJ1-2
CDR3 protein: CASSETGPGAYGYTF
CDR3 DNA: TGTGCCAGCAGTGAAACAGGACCAGGGGCCTATGGCTACACCTTC

clone size: few
D gene: TRBD1
V gene: TRBV10-3
J gene: TRBJ1-2
CDR3 protein: CAISVPGQEADGYTF
CDR3 DNA: TGTGCCATCAGTGTACCGGGACAGGAGGCTGACGGCTACACCTTC

clone size: few
D gene: TRBD1
V gene: TRBV9
J gene: TRBJ2-7
CDR3 protein: CASSVEGTGVYEQYF
CDR3 DNA: TGTGCCAGCAGCGTAGAAGGAACAGGGGTCTACGAGCAGTACTTC

clone size: -
D gene: -
V gene: TRBV19
J gene: TRBJ1-1
CDR3 protein: CASRLDSPNTEAFF
CDR3 DNA: TGTGCCAGTAGGCTTGACAGTCCGAACACTGAAGCTTTCTTT

clone size: few
D gene: -
V gene: TRBV19
J gene: TRBJ2-6
CDR3 protein: CASSIDSGANVLTF
CDR3 DNA: TGTGCCAGTAGTATAGACTCTGGGGCCAACGTCCTGACTTTC

clone size: -
D gene: TRBD2
V gene: TRBV4-3
J gene: TRBJ2-1
CDR3 protein: CASMGTSLFF
CDR3 DNA: TGCGCCAGCATGGGGACTAGCTTATTCTTC

clone size: few
D gene: -
V gene: TRBV30
J gene: TRBJ2-7
CDR3 protein: CAWSVLGYEQYF
CDR3 DNA: TGTGCCTGGAGTGTACTGGGCTACGAGCAGTACTTC

clone size: few
D gene: TRBD2
V gene: TRBV2
J gene: TRBJ2-1
CDR3 protein: CASRPGLYNEQFF
CDR3 DNA: TGTGCCAGCAGGCCGGGACTATACAATGAGCAGTTCTTC

clone size: few
D gene: TRBD1
V gene: TRBV6-6
J gene: TRBJ2-3
CDR3 protein: CASSPDRNTDTQYF
CDR3 DNA: TGTGCCAGCAGCCCGGACAGGAACACAGATACGCAGTATTTT

clone size: -
D gene: -
V gene: TRBV7-2
J gene: TRBJ1-2
CDR3 protein: CASSGPDGDYGYTF
CDR3 DNA: TGTGCCAGCAGCGGCCCGGACGGGGACTATGGCTACACCTTC

clone size: few
D gene: TRBD1
V gene: TRBV15
J gene: TRBJ1-6
CDR3 protein: CATSRDGQGIIHF
CDR3 DNA: TGTGCCACCAGCAGAGACGGACAGGGTATAATCCACTTT

clone size: -
D gene: -
V gene: TRBV15
J gene: TRBJ1-2
CDR3 protein: CATSGEGYGYTF
CDR3 DNA: TGTGCCACCAGCGGGGAGGGTTATGGCTACACCTTC

clone size: few
D gene: -
V gene: TRBV19
J gene: TRBJ2-1
CDR3 protein: CASSIPDFNEQFF
CDR3 DNA: TGTGCCAGTAGTATCCCTGATTTCAATGAGCAGTTCTTC

clone size: -
D gene: TRBD2
V gene: TRBV7-2
J gene: TRBJ2-3
CDR3 protein: CASSLGGGLAPADTQYF
CDR3 DNA: TGTGCCAGCAGCTTAGGTGGGGGACTAGCCCCTGCAGATACGCAGTATTTT

clone size: -
D gene: TRBD1
V gene: TRBV18
J gene: TRBJ2-7
CDR3 protein: CASSPPGTGSYEQYF
CDR3 DNA: TGTGCCAGCTCACCACCCGGGACAGGGTCATACGAGCAGTACTTC

clone size: few
D gene: -
V gene: TRBV6-4
J gene: TRBJ1-1
CDR3 protein: CASMKGPLNTEAFF
CDR3 DNA: TGTGCCAGCATGAAGGGCCCGTTGAACACTGAAGCTTTCTTT